The next 21 T cell receptor beta chains were all read from a single sample in a study of blood T cell repertoires in COVID-19. TCRdb's table, derived via immunoSEQ multiplex PCR, lists solely in-frame clones and lacks some. The sample has approximately 24,000 clones, 85% to 90% seen once. Sequenced input: peripheral blood. The receptor set was obtained from a man between 70 and 80 years old with COVID-19, enrolled during active disease.

The rearrangement joins TRBV18 to TRBJ2-5; no definite D call. The V gene's germline CDR1 is KGHSH and CDR2 LQKENI. The CDR3 runs to 16 residues. Trimming removed 3 bases at V and 5 bases at J, with 19 bases between. The CDR3 sequence: CASSPPESRSWETQYF. The CDR3 region has the DNA TGTGCCAGCTCACCTCCCGAAAGCCGGAGTTGGGAGACCCAGTACTTC.

The genes are TRBV27 and TRBJ2-3, with TRBD1 matching 7 bases. Trimming removed 2 bases from V and 1 base from J; junction bases left unmatched: 6. Germline CDR1 is MNHEY and CDR2 is SMNVEV (reference sequence). The CDR3 is 16 residues long. The CDR3 DNA reads as TGTGCCAGCAGTTTAGGCGTCGGACAGGGCACAGATACGCAGTATTTT. Its translation: CASSLGVGQGTDTQYF.

The V and J genes are TRBV3-1 (or the pseudogene TRBV3-2) and TRBJ2-5, with D perhaps TRBD1 (6 bases). The germline V gene encodes CDR1 LGHDT and CDR2 YNNKEL (reference sequence). Trimming removed 1 base at V and 4 bases at J, with 13 bases between. The CDR3 is made up of 15 amino acids. The CDR3 bases are TGTGCCAGCAGCCAAGTTCCCCAGGGGCGAGAGACCCAGTACTTC. Its translation: CASSQVPQGRETQYF.

V and J are TRBV19 and TRBJ2-1; TRBD1 is a possible D gene (5 bases). V gave up 6 bases and J gave up 0 bases, with 12 bases separating them. The CDR3 is made up of 15 amino acids. From germline, CDR1 is LNHDA and CDR2 SQIVND (reference sequence). DNA for the CDR3: TGTGCCAGTAGGGGGCGCGTAACCTCCTACAATGAGCAGTTCTTC. Residues: CASRGRVTSYNEQFF.

The chain is built from TRBV5-1 and TRBJ2-7; D is undetermined. V lost 0 bases and J lost 3, with 7 bases in between. This CDR3 contains 13 residues. Germline V gene data show CDR1 as SGHRS and CDR2 as YFSETQ. The CDR3 nucleotides read TGCGCCAGCAGCTTGGCAGGTAACTACGAGCAGTACTTC. Translating gives CASSLAGNYEQYF.

This chain joins TRBV4-1 and TRBJ2-5; D uncertain. This CDR3 is built from 12 residues. Germline CDR1 reads MGHRA; CDR2 reads YSYEKL. V dropped 0 bases and J dropped 5 bases, with 4 bases sitting between them. For the CDR3, the DNA is TGCGCCAGCAGCCAAGATCTGGAGACCCAGTACTTC. Translated, it gives CASSQDLETQYF.

This clone is categorized as medium-sized. The rearrangement links TRBV10-1 to TRBJ2-3; the D gene is possibly TRBD2 (5 bases). CDR1 WNHNN and CDR2 SYGVQD come from the germline V gene (reference sequence). V was trimmed by 4 bases and J by 4 bases, leaving 9 bases between them. This CDR3 comprises 13 residues. The CDR3 region has the DNA TGCGCCAGCAGTGCCCGGGGAGCAGATACGCAGTATTTT. Translation: CASSARGADTQYF.

The chain couples TRBV19 to TRBJ2-7; 9 bases match TRBD1. The germline V gene has CDR1 LNHDA and CDR2 SQIVND (reference sequence). The CDR3 consists of 15 residues. V lost 3 bases to trimming and J lost 6 bases; unmatched junction nucleotides: 9. The CDR3 sequence: CASSIGWTGAGEQYF. Here the CDR3 DNA reads TGTGCCAGTAGTATCGGCTGGACAGGGGCCGGCGAGCAGTACTTC.

J is TRBJ2-3 and V is TRBV27; D possibly corresponds to TRBD1 (6 bases). The V and J ends lost 6 bases and 2 bases respectively, with 18 bases between them. The CDR3 spans 16 residues. Germline assignment: CDR1 MNHEY and CDR2 SMNVEV (reference sequence). The CDR3 DNA reads TGTGCCAGCAGCCTGACAGGACCCCACCTCACAGATACGCAGTATTTT. It specifies CASSLTGPHLTDTQYF.

The chain uses TRBV5-1 and TRBJ1-1, with TRBD1 identical over 7 bases. Germline CDR1 SGHRS, CDR2 YFSETQ. This CDR3 region has 16 residues. V was pared by 0 bases and J by 0 bases, with 5 bases of the junction left unmatched. The CDR3 bases are TGCGCCAGCAGCTTGGAGAGGGGGCGCCTGAACACTGAAGCTTTCTTT. Its translation is CASSLERGRLNTEAFF.

This clone was seen a handful of times. This sequence joins TRBV7-9 and TRBJ1-1; TRBD1 agrees at 7 bases. V was pared by 4 bases and J by 2 bases, with 7 bases of the junction left unmatched. The CDR3 has 15 amino acids. CDR1 SEHNR and CDR2 FQNEAQ come from the germline V gene (reference sequence). CDR3 nucleotide sequence: TGTGCCAGCAGCTCGACCGGGACAGCTAACACTGAAGCTTTCTTT. It translates to CASSSTGTANTEAFF.

The J gene is TRBJ1-1, the V gene TRBV5-1; 10 nucleotides agree with TRBD1. The length of the CDR3 is 14 residues. With V trimmed by 4 bases and J by 5 bases, 5 bases remained unmatched. Germline values: CDR1 SGHRS, CDR2 YFSETQ. CDR3 in DNA: TGCGCCAGCAGCCCAAGGACAGGGGGGACTGAAGCTTTCTTT. This sequence encodes CASSPRTGGTEAFF.

The chain employs TRBV2 and TRBJ2-3; TRBD2 agrees at 12 bases. The CDR3 is made up of 13 amino acids. Germline CDR1 and CDR2: SNHLY and FYNNEI. The J segment lost 5 bases and the V segment lost 8 bases, leaving 2 bases of the junction unmatched. The CDR3 region is CASALAGGDTQYF. CDR3 bases: TGTGCCAGCGCACTAGCGGGGGGAGATACGCAGTATTTT.

This clone has a handful of counts. This chain's CDR3 is CASRWTGTSYNEQFF. In DNA form, the CDR3 reads TGTGCCAGCAGATGGACAGGAACTTCCTACAATGAGCAGTTCTTC. The chain carries TRBV6-5 and TRBJ2-1, with 7 bases lining up with TRBD1. The length of the CDR3 is 15 residues. Looked up from germline, CDR1 is MNHEY and CDR2 is SVGAGI. With V trimmed by 6 bases and J by 1 base, 6 bases remained unmatched.

The chain uses TRBV27 and TRBJ1-3; possible D gene TRBD1, 5 bases. This CDR3 spans 16 amino acids. The V gene's germline CDR1 is MNHEY and CDR2 SMNVEV (reference sequence). The ends were cut back, 2 bases at V and 0 bases at J, with 11 bases in the middle. The CDR3 region is CASSLRGPFSGNTIYF. The CDR3 nucleotides are TGTGCCAGCAGTTTAAGGGGTCCGTTCTCTGGAAACACCATATATTTT.

The chain uses TRBV27 and TRBJ2-2; a weak D match, TRBD2 (5 bases). Trimming took 6 bases from V and 0 from J, leaving 17 bases between them. Germline CDR1 MNHEY, CDR2 SMNVEV (reference sequence). CDR3 length: 17 amino acids. In nucleotides, the CDR3 is TGTGCCAGCAGCCCGGGATGGGGATCCGCGAACACCGGGGAGCTGTTTTTT. It codes for CASSPGWGSANTGELFF.

The gene calls are TRBV5-4 and TRBJ2-5; TRBD1 agrees at 7 bases. Germline V gene data show CDR1 as SGHNT and CDR2 as YYREEE (reference sequence). This CDR3 spans 15 amino acids. Germline trimming cut 4 bases from V and 3 bases from J; bases unmatched to any gene: 9. For the CDR3, the DNA is TGTGCCAGCAGCGCCGGGACAGAGTTTAAAGAGACCCAGTACTTC. Translated: CASSAGTEFKETQYF.

The chain uses TRBV10-3 and TRBJ2-5; 11 nucleotides align to TRBD2. This CDR3 region has 14 residues. Germline V gene sequence: CDR1 ENHRY, CDR2 SYGVKD. Trimming at V came to 6 bases and at J to 5 bases, leaving 5 bases not matched to a gene. This CDR3 reads CAIRPGLADETQYF. The CDR3 region has the DNA TGTGCCATCAGACCGGGACTAGCGGACGAGACCCAGTACTTC.

The table lists this clone with a few counts. The chain uses TRBV11-2 and TRBJ2-2; D gene ambiguous. This CDR3 is 17 amino acids long. V gave up 2 bases and J gave up 0 bases, with 13 bases separating them. CDR1 is SGHAT, CDR2 FQNNGV, per germline. The CDR3 coding sequence is TGTGCCAGCAGCTTATCCGTTCGAACGGCGAACACCGGGGAGCTGTTTTTT. Translating gives CASSLSVRTANTGELFF. The full variable domain, rest sourced from reference TRBV11-2 and TRBJ2-2, is EAGVAQSPRYKIIEKRQSVAFWCNPISGHATLYWYQQILGQGPKLLIQFQNNGVVDDSQLPKDRFSAERLKGVDSTLKIQPAKLEDSAVYLCASSLSVRTANTGELFFGEGSRLTVL.

V and J are TRBV12-3 or TRBV12-4 and TRBJ2-7; D remains ambiguous. The CDR3 runs to 11 residues. The germline V and J ends were trimmed by 4 bases and 6 bases, with 7 bases remaining between them. The CDR3 DNA sequence: TGTGCCAGCAGTTCTAGAAGCGAGCAGTACTTC. Its protein is CASSSRSEQYF.

The rearrangement links TRBV5-1 to TRBJ2-7, with 11 bases identical to TRBD1. The length of the CDR3 is 15 residues. Germline CDR1 reads SGHRS; CDR2 reads YFSETQ. V trimming: 0 bases; J trimming: 3 bases; junction bases outside the gene matches: 2. The chain's CDR3 is CASSLGTGGVYEQYF. CDR3 nucleotide sequence: TGCGCCAGCAGCTTGGGGACAGGGGGCGTCTACGAGCAGTACTTC.